The source of this T cell receptor beta chain is a study of neurological immune-mediated disorders. Sorted libraries drew on 850,000 to 1,000,000 CD4+ or CD8+ T cells. Points from the study as a whole: Patients with HTLV-1-associated myelopathy showed the most TCR clonal expansion. Those with multiple sclerosis showed the least, falling below healthy controls.

The cDNA came from 5'RACE with 10-nucleotide random UMIs. The yield of each sequencing run was over 200 million TCR-beta sequences from 15-18 subjects. A single record per CDR3 protein comes from TCRdb applying MiXCR to the 5' RACE reads. The sample has fewer than 40,000 distinct CDR3 sequences, approximately 5.3% seen once. By proportion, this clonotype is medium-sized. Its antigen is not known. The CDR3 covers 14 residues. Germline V gives CDR1 DFQATT, CDR2 SNEGSKA (reference sequence). Trimming left V 3 bases short and J 2 bases short, with 11 bases between. The gene calls are TRBV20-1 and TRBJ2-1; D possibly matches TRBD1 or TRBD2 (5 bases each). The clonotype was recovered from a woman aged 45-65 years in good health. Material: CD4+ T cells from blood. This chain's CDR3 is CSASRRGPYNEQFF. The CDR3 DNA reads as TGCAGTGCTAGCCGACGGGGACCCTACAATGAGCAGTTCTTC.